This T cell receptor (beta chain) was recorded in a study of CD8+CD57+ T cells in acquired aplastic anemia. Study information: Where healthy donors were concerned, CD4+ cells averaged approximately 10 million reads. Findings of the study overall: Patients and controls had in common approximately 30 CD8+ CDR3 sequences.

This clonotype occurred many times. Antigen: not known. The CDR3 is 16 amino acids. From germline, CDR1 is SGHTA and CDR2 FQGTGA. V was clipped by 2 bases and J by 3 bases; unmatched bases: 7. Profiling of TCR beta VDJ combinations and CDR3 sequences used genomic DNA as template. One entry per CDR3 protein results from TCRdb running MiXCR on the reads. Of roughly 150,000 distinct CDR3 sequences in the sample, roughly 45% were seen once. The source material was sorted CD4+, CD8+, or CD8+CD57+ T cells (not recorded which) from PBMCs. This sequence joins TRBV7-3 and TRBJ2-3, with 8 bases matching TRBD1. This sequence was found in a human donor in good health. CDR3 coding DNA: TGTGCCAGCAGCTTAGGTAGTAGGACAGGGACAGATACGCAGTATTTT. Its protein is CASSLGSRTGTDTQYF.